This paragraph reports one TCR beta chain. A few counts support this clone. The specificity of this receptor is unknown. Base qualities are not at hand, and no much larger clone is one base apart. This sample also contains other DNA sequences that code for the same CDR3. The cysteine opens and the phenylalanine closes a CDR3 of 13 amino acids. CDR3 DNA is the only sequence kept; it has 39 bases, read in frame from the first base. V ends up 6 bases short and J 6 bases short, with an unmatched junction base count of 5. The immunoSEQ Assay, a bias-controlled multiplex PCR, was used to amplify TCRbeta CDR3 regions from genomic DNA. The original methods were these. Nucleated cell counts per sample were estimated from amplification of reference gene primers within the assay. To quantify the absolute abundance of each unique TCRbeta CDR3 rearrangement, sequence reads were collapsed and filtered. For each sample, productive Simpson clonality was calculated by taking the square root of Simpson's diversity index across productive rearrangements. The table was pulled from immuneACCESS by TCRdb, which kept in-frame rearrangements only. Such tables lose some clones; where checked, under half of the loss comes from unresolved V genes, and the rest has no known cause. The DNA gave D and trimming, while V, J and clone size come from that table. The sample contains approximately 190,000 clones, roughly four fifths of them found a single time. The ten largest clones capture approximately 6.2% of the sample.

The data were obtained in a study of blood T cell repertoires in COVID-19 (TCRdb year 2020). As for the study more broadly: Collaborator samples came from the United States, Italy and Spain and covered acute and convalescent phases of COVID-19. The material from the prospective study consisted of cDNA or gDNA derived from T cells, B-cell-depleted T cells, or PBMCs. The dataset comprised deeply sampled blood TCRbeta repertoires from subjects exposed to, actively infected with, or recovered from COVID-19. The repertoires were released in a freely available public database meant as a resource for research on the immune response to SARS-CoV-2. Samples were obtained from the ongoing ImmuneRACE study (first 160 participants) and from 1,000 to 1,500 subjects provided by 6 global collaborators. Nearly every sample came with metadata listing a de-identified subject ID, COVID-19 status, age in years and sex. Where available, HLA class I and class II types were taken from metadata supplied by the sample provider and were not determined by assay-based typing.

Results and caveats for the whole study, not just this receptor: How much clinical and demographic metadata was included differed by source and by participant, and the metadata was provided uncurated.

Collaborating institutions collected whole blood in K2EDTA tubes following their own protocols. Collaborator samples were shipped for TCRbeta analysis as frozen whole blood, isolated PBMCs, or DNA extracted from either sample type. This sequence was found in a woman between 35 and 50 years old with acute or convalescent COVID-19. Material: peripheral blood. The sequence joins TRBV12-3 or TRBV12-4 to TRBJ1-2, with TRBD1 matching 9 junction bases. DNA sequence: TGTGCCAGCAGACCCACAGGGGGCCATGGCTACACCTTC. Translated, this is CASRPTGGHGYTF.